There are a few counts of the clone carrying this T cell receptor beta chain. The antigen is unknown. Germline V gene lookup returns CDR1 DFQATT and CDR2 SNEGSKA (reference sequence). V was pared by 6 bases and J by 4 bases, with 16 bases between. The length of the CDR3 is 13 residues. Alongside a J-beta primer mix, a sample-barcoded 5' primer served in a second PCR lasting about 6 to 11 cycles. Every cDNA was tagged by a template-switch adaptor with 12 random nucleotides. Researchers report that each sample yielded at least 3 million CDR3-containing paired-end reads. TCRdb called the 5' RACE reads again in MiXCR, with one record for every CDR3 protein. The table includes about 640,000 distinct CDR3 sequences, about 43% detected once. This sample is drawn from a study of blood T cells in healthy people across ages. Study results and limitations: Possibly, changes in expanded clonotypes were confounded because donor CMV status was unknown. Unsorted PBMC input precluded a conclusive naive versus antigen-experienced comparison.

The sequence was collected from a man aged 80 or over in good health. The sequencing sample was made of blood. This chain joins TRBV20-1 and TRBJ2-7, with D maybe TRBD1 (6 bases). The CDR3 sequence: CSAGTGTPYEQYF. CDR3 coding DNA: TGCAGTGCAGGAACCGGGACACCTTACGAGCAGTACTTC.